The 32 T cell receptor beta chains given below trace back to one sample, sequenced in a study of T-cell reconstitution after alpha-beta-depleted transplantation in children. Unique molecular identifiers were built into the TCRbeta library. In TCRdb, the PCR reads were re-called with MiXCR into one record per CDR3 protein. The sample includes over 200,000 distinct CDR3 sequences, approximately 11% of them seen just once. The sample in question was PBMCs, obtained before TCRalphabeta/CD19-depleted stem cell transplant. Every receptor here comes from a child younger than two with acute myeloid leukemia, due to receive a stem cell transplant.

In this sample, this clonotype turned up many times. The V call is TRBV28, the J call TRBJ1-3; a possible D gene is TRBD1 (5 bases). The CDR3 sequence is 12 residues long. Trimming took 1 base from V and 15 from J, leaving 13 bases between them. Germline CDR1 reads MDHEN; CDR2 reads SYDVKM. The CDR3 region is CASSLLQGSKYF. For the CDR3, the DNA is TGTGCCAGCAGTTTATTGCAGGGATCCAAATATTTT.

This clonotype was recorded at least ten times. The J gene is TRBJ2-1, the V gene TRBV27; perhaps TRBD1 as D (5 bases). The V end lost 0 bases, the J end lost 0 bases, and 6 bases lay between the germline ends. The CDR3 has 15 residues. In germline, CDR1 is MNHEY, CDR2 SMNVEV (reference sequence). The CDR3 bases are TGTGCCAGCAGTTTATCAGGGGCCTCCTACAATGAGCAGTTCTTC. Its protein is CASSLSGASYNEQFF.

This clonotype has just a few counts. This sequence joins TRBV28 and TRBJ2-4; maybe TRBD1 (6 bases). Germline assignment: CDR1 MDHEN and CDR2 SYDVKM. The CDR3 has 12 amino acids. The CDR3 nucleotides read TGTGCGAATAACAGGGAAGTGGACATTCAGTACTTC. As protein: CANNREVDIQYF.

This clonotype has only a few counts. The chain links TRBV6-2 or TRBV6-3 to TRBJ2-1; 14 bases fit TRBD2. The CDR3 is 18 residues long. Germline V lookup: CDR1 MNHEY, CDR2 SVGEGT. V was clipped by 6 bases and J by 0 bases; unmatched bases: 7. The CDR3 sequence: CASSRGLAGASSYNEQFF. The CDR3 DNA sequence: TGTGCCAGCAGCCGGGGACTAGCGGGAGCAAGCTCCTACAATGAGCAGTTCTTC.

This clonotype was counted many times. The chain carries TRBV28 and TRBJ2-1; TRBD2 agrees at 11 bases. The trim removed 6 bases at V and 9 bases at J, leaving 13 bases unmatched. Germline CDR1 reads MDHEN; CDR2 reads SYDVKM. The CDR3 loop spans 16 amino acids. The CDR3 DNA reads as TGTGCCAGCAGGAGGCCACCGGGACTAGCGGCATCTGAGCAGTTCTTC. Translated: CASRRPPGLAASEQFF.

In this sample, this clonotype turned up many times. This rearrangement joins TRBV5-8 to TRBJ1-2; D ambiguous. The V and J ends lost 0 bases and 6 bases respectively, with 9 bases between them. This CDR3 region has 13 residues. Germline CDR1 is SGHTS and CDR2 is YDEGEE. CDR3 nucleotides: TGTGCCAGCAGCTTGGAGTCAATACATGGCTACACCTTC. This gives the protein CASSLESIHGYTF.

This clonotype was seen at least ten times. The V call is TRBV5-4, the J call TRBJ2-1; a possible D gene is TRBD1 (6 bases). CDR3 size: 13 residues. V was cut by 1 base and J by 6 bases, with 8 bases left in between. Germline V CDR1 and CDR2: SGHNT, YYREEE (reference sequence). The CDR3 region has the DNA TGTGCCAGCAGCTTGAGGGGGAGCAATGAGCAGTTCTTC. Protein: CASSLRGSNEQFF.

The J gene is TRBJ2-7, the V gene TRBV20-1, with 13 bases matching TRBD2. The CDR3 contains 13 residues. Germline-derived CDR1 and CDR2 are DFQATT and SNEGSKA (reference sequence). Trimming cost V 6 bases and J 6 bases; bases outside gene matches: 5. The CDR3 sequence: CSARLAGGGEQYF. Written as DNA, the CDR3 is TGCAGTGCCAGACTAGCGGGAGGAGGCGAGCAGTACTTC.

The V call is TRBV20-1, the J call TRBJ2-5; D is possibly TRBD1 (5 bases). V was trimmed by 1 base and J by 5 bases, leaving 14 bases between them. CDR3 length: 14 amino acids. CDR1 is DFQATT and CDR2 is SNEGSKA in the germline V gene (reference sequence). CDR3 DNA: TGCAGTGCTAGAGGGCCGCAGGGCCTTGAGACCCAGTACTTC. This translates into CSARGPQGLETQYF.

V is TRBV20-1 and J is TRBJ2-2; possible D gene TRBD1, 6 bases. Trimming removed 2 bases at V and 3 bases at J, with 13 bases between. This CDR3 comprises 15 residues. In germline, CDR1 is DFQATT, CDR2 SNEGSKA (reference sequence). The CDR3 loop is CSARSPGVHTGELFF. The CDR3 nucleotides read TGCAGTGCTAGATCTCCAGGGGTGCACACCGGGGAGCTGTTTTTT.

This clonotype has a count of ten or more. The V call is TRBV5-1, the J call TRBJ1-1; a possible D gene is TRBD1 (5 bases). V lost 1 base, J lost 4 bases, and 14 bases lay in between. Germline CDR1 SGHRS, CDR2 YFSETQ. There are 15 residues in the CDR3. The CDR3 nucleotides read TGCGCCAGCAGCTTGTACACATTGGGGACCACTGAAGCTTTCTTT. Translating it yields CASSLYTLGTTEAFF.

This clonotype was counted at least ten times. The chain combines TRBV5-1 with TRBJ2-1; TRBD1 matches at 9 bases. The germline gives CDR1 SGHRS, CDR2 YFSETQ. This CDR3 has 16 amino acids. V shed 4 bases and J 5 bases; nucleotides not matched to a gene: 10. CDR3 bases: TGCGCCAGCAGCCGGGAACAGGGGGCTTACGACAATGAGCAGTTCTTC. Protein sequence: CASSREQGAYDNEQFF. The full variable domain, with the rest looked up from reference TRBV5-1 and TRBJ2-1, is KAGVTQTPRYLIKTRGQQVTLSCSPISGHRSVSWYQQTPGQGLQFLFEYFSETQRNKGNFPGRFSGRQFSNSRSEMNVSTLELGDSALYLCASSREQGAYDNEQFFGPGTRLTVL.

This clonotype was picked up a small number of times. The chain is built from TRBV6-5 and TRBJ2-7; TRBD2 aligns across 9 bases. Germline V CDR1 and CDR2: MNHEY, SVGAGI. The V gene end was trimmed by 2 bases and the J gene end by 4 bases; junction bases not matched to a gene: 9. The CDR3 spans 16 residues. The CDR3 region is CASSYQLAGGRYEQYF. The CDR3 region has the DNA TGTGCCAGCAGTTACCAACTAGCGGGCGGACGGTACGAGCAGTACTTC.

Ten or more counts support this clonotype. The chain uses TRBV28 and TRBJ2-7, with 11 bases identical to TRBD2. V was pared by 4 bases and J by 3 bases, with 5 bases of the junction left unmatched. This CDR3 is 15 amino acids long. The germline V gene has CDR1 MDHEN and CDR2 SYDVKM. The DNA of the CDR3 is TGTGCCAGCAGTTCGGGACTAGCGGTAATCTACGAGCAGTACTTC. Protein: CASSSGLAVIYEQYF.

About this clonotype itself: Being one base from a much bigger clone, this may be a read error. The chain has TRBV5-1 and TRBJ2-1; 10 bases are shared with TRBD2. The trim removed 1 base at V and 4 bases at J, leaving 14 bases unmatched. CDR3 length equals 19 residues. Germline assignment: CDR1 SGHRS and CDR2 YFSETQ. The CDR3 here is CASSLTPPSGSLPYNEQFF. The CDR3, as DNA: TGCGCCAGCAGCTTGACCCCTCCTAGCGGGAGCCTTCCTTACAATGAGCAGTTCTTC.

This clonotype has a handful of counts. The V and J genes are TRBV6-2 or TRBV6-3 and TRBJ2-5, with 13 bases identical to TRBD2. CDR1 and CDR2 from the germline V gene are MNHEY and SVGEGT. The ends lost 6 bases at V and 5 bases at J; junction bases unmatched: 0. The length of the CDR3 is 13 residues. The CDR3, as DNA: TGTGCCAGCAGACTAGCGGGAGGGGAGACCCAGTACTTC. It codes for CASRLAGGETQYF.

This clonotype has ten or more counts. The chain recombines TRBV28 with TRBJ1-4; TRBD1 might be the D (6 bases). The CDR3 has 15 residues. Germline assignment: CDR1 MDHEN and CDR2 SYDVKM. Trimming stripped 7 bases from V and 2 bases from J, with 14 bases between. DNA of the CDR3: TGTGCCAGCATCAACCAGGGGTTCACTAATGAAAAACTGTTTTTT. Its translation is CASINQGFTNEKLFF.

This clonotype showed up many times. V gene TRBV5-1 combines with J gene TRBJ1-1; D possibly corresponds to TRBD1 (5 bases). From germline, CDR1 is SGHRS and CDR2 YFSETQ. The CDR3 is 15 residues long. V shed 0 bases and J shed 0 bases, with 9 bases lying between them. The CDR3 coding sequence is TGCGCCAGCAGCTTGGAGGGACGTATGAACACTGAAGCTTTCTTT. Amino acid sequence: CASSLEGRMNTEAFF.

This clonotype occurred many times. This chain connects TRBV20-1 to TRBJ2-3, with 13 bases fitting TRBD2. V was pared by 0 bases and J by 2 bases, with 11 bases of the junction left unmatched. The germline gives CDR1 DFQATT, CDR2 SNEGSKA (reference sequence). The CDR3 runs to 19 residues. In DNA, the CDR3 is TGCAGTGCTAGAGATCCCCCGGGACTAGCGGGGTCCACCACAGATACGCAGTATTTT. Residues: CSARDPPGLAGSTTDTQYF.

This clonotype was detected only a few times. This chain connects TRBV30 to TRBJ2-5; D is tentatively TRBD1 or TRBD2 (5 bases each). V lost 3 bases and J 0 bases, leaving 11 bases between the germline ends. Germline CDR1 and CDR2: GTSNPN and SVGIG (reference sequence). CDR3 length: 14 residues. CDR3 sequence (DNA): TGTGCCTGGAGACGGGGCCGGTACCAAGAGACCCAGTACTTC. This gives the protein CAWRRGRYQETQYF.

This clonotype was detected ten times or more. This chain links TRBV20-1 with TRBJ2-7; D is unclear. The ends were cut back, 6 bases at V and 2 bases at J, with 14 bases in the middle. The germline gives CDR1 DFQATT, CDR2 SNEGSKA (reference sequence). CDR3 length equals 13 residues. The DNA of the CDR3 is TGCAGTGCAGCTAAGACTCATACCTACGAGCAGTACTTC. Translating it yields CSAAKTHTYEQYF.

This clonotype has a count of ten or more. CDR3: CSARGGSGTPYNEQFF. As DNA, the CDR3 is TGCAGTGCTAGAGGAGGCAGCGGGACTCCCTACAATGAGCAGTTCTTC. The chain uses TRBV20-1 and TRBJ2-1, with 7 bases fitting TRBD2. The germline V gene has CDR1 DFQATT and CDR2 SNEGSKA (reference sequence). The ends lost 1 base at V and 2 bases at J; junction bases unmatched: 8. The CDR3 loop spans 16 amino acids.

This clonotype was detected ten times or more. The rearrangement links TRBV7-2 to TRBJ2-1, with D possibly TRBD1 on 6 matching bases. The ends were cut back, 3 bases at V and 2 bases at J, with 11 bases in the middle. From germline, CDR1 is SGHTA and CDR2 FQGNSA. The CDR3 runs to 15 residues. The CDR3 loop reads CASSLNRVAYNEQFF. DNA of the CDR3: TGTGCCAGCAGCTTGAACAGGGTAGCCTACAATGAGCAGTTCTTC.

This clonotype was seen at least ten times. The chain joins TRBV11-2 to TRBJ2-5; TRBD2 agrees at 11 bases. Trimming took 2 bases from V and 4 from J; bases not matched to a gene: 6. Germline V lookup: CDR1 SGHAT, CDR2 FQNNGV. This CDR3 contains 16 residues. CDR3 region: CASSLSRGLAGETQYF. The CDR3 bases are TGTGCCAGCAGCTTATCCCGCGGACTAGCGGGAGAGACCCAGTACTTC.

This clonotype occurred many times. V is TRBV20-1 and J is TRBJ2-3; TRBD2 is a possible D gene (5 bases). Germline CDR1 is DFQATT and CDR2 is SNEGSKA (reference sequence). This CDR3 is built from 10 residues. Trimming shortened V by 6 bases and J by 5 bases, and 6 bases separated the two germline ends. This CDR3 is CSATRDTQYF. The CDR3 region has the DNA TGCAGTGCCACTAGAGATACGCAGTATTTT.

This clonotype has at least ten counts. This chain connects TRBV20-1 to TRBJ2-3; D is perhaps TRBD1 or TRBD2 (5 bases each). Trimming removed 0 bases at V and 10 bases at J, with 29 bases between. The germline gives CDR1 DFQATT, CDR2 SNEGSKA (reference sequence). CDR3 size: 18 residues. CDR3 sequence reads: CSARELWGSATFPWAQYF. CDR3 DNA: TGCAGTGCTAGAGAGTTGTGGGGGAGCGCCACATTCCCCTGGGCGCAGTATTTT.

This clonotype was observed at least ten times. The CDR3 DNA reads as TGTGCCACCAGCAGAGAAACTAGCGGGGTCTACGAGCAGTACTTC. Protein product: CATSRETSGVYEQYF. The chain uses TRBV15 and TRBJ2-7; 10 bases align to TRBD2. This CDR3 spans 15 amino acids. In germline, CDR1 is LNHNV, CDR2 YYDKDF (reference sequence). The J segment lost 3 bases and the V segment lost 0 bases, leaving 2 bases of the junction unmatched.

V is TRBV6-2 or TRBV6-3 and J is TRBJ2-2; the match to TRBD1 covers 10 bases. Germline values: CDR1 MNHEY, CDR2 SVGEGT. This CDR3 comprises 14 residues. Unmatched junction bases numbered 3, after V lost 8 bases and J lost 3 bases. The chain's CDR3 is CASRQGAYTGELFF. The DNA of the CDR3 is TGTGCCAGCCGACAGGGGGCTTACACCGGGGAGCTGTTTTTT.

This clonotype has ten or more counts. The chain uses TRBV18 and TRBJ2-3; D may be TRBD1 (5 bases). V shed 3 bases and J shed 6 bases, with 7 bases lying between them. Germline V gene sequence: CDR1 KGHSH, CDR2 LQKENI. The CDR3 loop spans 12 amino acids. The CDR3 DNA reads as TGTGCCAGCTCACCTCCAGGGGATACGCAGTATTTT. As protein: CASSPPGDTQYF.

The table lists this clonotype with many counts. V and J are TRBV7-2 and TRBJ2-3; D remains ambiguous. This CDR3 spans 15 amino acids. Per the germline V gene, CDR1 is SGHTA and CDR2 is FQGNSA. The V and J ends lost 1 base and 6 bases respectively, with 14 bases between them. The CDR3 here is CASSLDRRVFDTQYF. CDR3 sequence (DNA): TGTGCCAGCAGCTTAGATCGGCGAGTTTTTGATACGCAGTATTTT.

This clonotype came up many times. The V call is TRBV5-1, the J call TRBJ2-2; TRBD2 might be the D (5 bases). Per the germline V gene, CDR1 is SGHRS and CDR2 is YFSETQ. V was cut by 5 bases and J by 6 bases, with 8 bases left in between. This CDR3 has 12 residues. The CDR3 loop reads CASRLGAGELFF. The CDR3 DNA sequence: TGCGCCAGCAGACTAGGCGCCGGGGAGCTGTTTTTT.

This clonotype was counted ten times or more. The rearrangement links TRBV29-1 to TRBJ2-7, with D perhaps TRBD1 or TRBD2 (5 bases each). The V gene's germline CDR1 is SQVTM and CDR2 ANQGSEA. V was pared by 4 bases and J by 4 bases, with 14 bases between. This CDR3 comprises 13 residues. CDR3 DNA sequence: TGCAGCGTTGTCGAGGGGCCGGGATACGAGCAGTACTTC. As protein: CSVVEGPGYEQYF.